Each of the 13 T cell receptor beta chains below was sequenced from the same sample in a study of cytotoxic CD8 clonotypes in ibrutinib-treated CLL. Method: immunoSEQ multiplex PCR; TCRdb's copy keeps in-frame clones and lacks some. The sample has 130,000 or so clones, 70% to 85% seen once; the top ten hold 25% to 30%. Specimen: PBMCs, collected after 12 months of ibrutinib treatment. The receptors come from a human donor with chronic lymphocytic leukemia.

This clone was observed a single time. The J gene is TRBJ2-7, the V gene TRBV4-1; the match to TRBD2 covers 10 bases. The CDR3 extends over 15 amino acids. J lost 4 bases, V lost 1 base, and 4 bases had no gene match. Germline values: CDR1 MGHRA, CDR2 YSYEKL. CDR3 residues: CASSQVLGLAYEQYF. CDR3 nucleotides: TGCGCCAGCAGCCAAGTTCTGGGACTAGCGTACGAGCAGTACTTC.

The chain uses TRBV7-8 and TRBJ2-1; 7 bases fit TRBD1. Trimming removed 5 bases from V and 3 bases from J; junction bases left unmatched: 4. The germline gives CDR1 SGHVS, CDR2 FQNEAQ. The length of the CDR3 is 14 residues. The CDR3 nucleotides are TGTGCCAGCAGCATGGGACAGAGCTACAATGAGCAGTTCTTC. This translates into CASSMGQSYNEQFF.

This clone has only one observation. V and J are TRBV6-1 and TRBJ1-5, with TRBD1 as a possible D gene (5 bases). From germline, CDR1 is MNHNS and CDR2 SASEGT. Between the trimmed V and J ends, which lost 2 bases and 4 bases, there was a span of 12 bases. This CDR3 is built from 15 residues. The CDR3: CASSERGFGNQPQHF. In DNA form, the CDR3 reads TGTGCCAGCAGTGAACGGGGGTTTGGAAATCAGCCCCAGCATTTT.

This sequence joins TRBV18 and TRBJ1-4; TRBD1 is a possible D gene (6 bases). The CDR3 loop spans 15 amino acids. Germline CDR1 reads KGHSH; CDR2 reads LQKENI. The germline V and J ends were trimmed by 3 bases and 7 bases, with 15 bases remaining between them. CDR3 in DNA: TGTGCCAGCTCACCTTCCGGGACAAAGGTTGAAAAACTGTTTTTT. This translates into CASSPSGTKVEKLFF.

The sample holds a few counts of this clone. This rearrangement joins TRBV6-1 to TRBJ2-7, with 9 bases fitting TRBD1. V gave up 4 bases and J gave up 5 bases; unmatched junction bases: 15. The CDR3 runs to 17 residues. CDR1 MNHNS and CDR2 SASEGT come from the germline V gene. CDR3 sequence: CASSAQRWTGVSDEQYF. CDR3 DNA sequence: TGTGCCAGCAGTGCTCAACGGTGGACAGGGGTTAGCGACGAGCAGTACTTC.

Remarks on this clone: One end of the junction does not line up with germline, which may come from a read error. The chain carries TRBV7-9 and TRBJ1-1; no reliable D call. The CDR3 has 14 residues. Germline CDR1 and CDR2: SEHNR and FQNEAQ (reference sequence). CDR3 DNA sequence: TGTGCCAGCCGCTTCGGCGGGGAGAACACTGAAGCTTTCTTT. This translates into CASRFGGENTEAFF.

The CDR3 DNA reads as TGTGCCTGGAGTCAAACGGGAGGCGAGCAGTACTTC. Encoded protein: CAWSQTGGEQYF. The J gene is TRBJ2-7, the V gene TRBV30; 7 bases align to TRBD2. The CDR3 totals 12 residues. The V and J ends lost 2 bases and 6 bases, in that order; junction bases with no gene match: 4. Germline V gene data show CDR1 as GTSNPN and CDR2 as SVGIG (reference sequence).

The chain combines TRBV9 with TRBJ2-7, with TRBD1 identical over 8 bases. V was clipped by 1 base and J by 5 bases; unmatched bases: 17. Germline loops: CDR1 SGDLS, CDR2 YYNGEE. The CDR3 length is 18 residues. Written as DNA, the CDR3 is TGTGCCAGCAGCGTAACCGGGACAGGTGCTGGGGGCCCCCACGAGCAGTACTTC. Protein product: CASSVTGTGAGGPHEQYF.

The CDR3 is CASSIIQGANQPQHF. The CDR3 region has the DNA TGTGCCAGTAGTATTATACAGGGGGCCAATCAGCCCCAGCATTTT. The chain joins TRBV19 to TRBJ1-5; 9 bases line up with TRBD1. CDR1 LNHDA and CDR2 SQIVND come from the germline V gene (reference sequence). This CDR3 has 15 amino acids. Trimming at V came to 3 bases and at J to 3 bases, leaving 3 bases not matched to a gene.

The rearrangement joins TRBV7-6 to TRBJ2-6; 10 positions match TRBD2. CDR3 size: 18 residues. V shed 3 bases and J 3 bases; nucleotides not matched to a gene: 8. Germline V gives CDR1 SGHVS, CDR2 FNYEAQ. CDR3 DNA sequence: TGTGCCAGCAGCTTGAGTCTAGCGGGAGAAGGTGGGGCCAACGTCCTGACTTTC. The encoded protein is CASSLSLAGEGGANVLTF.

The chain has TRBV25-1 and TRBJ1-1; D is unclear. The CDR3 runs 13 residues. V was shortened by 5 bases and J by 5 bases, with 12 bases between the two germline ends. CDR1 and CDR2 from the germline V gene are MGHDK and SYGVNS. The CDR3 DNA sequence: TGTGCCAGCAGTCTCACGGATTTGACTGAAGCTTTCTTT. This gives the protein CASSLTDLTEAFF. Filled out from reference TRBV25-1 and TRBJ1-1, the complete variable domain reads EADIYQTPRYLVIGTGKKITLECSQTMGHDKMYWYQQDPGMELHLIHYSYGVNSTEKGDLSSESTVSRIRTEHFPLTLESARPSHTSQYLCASSLTDLTEAFFGQGTRLTVV.

The gene calls are TRBV5-1 and TRBJ2-7, with D unclear. Trimming shortened V by 4 bases and J by 5 bases, and 13 bases separated the two germline ends. This CDR3 is built from 13 residues. The germline CDR1 and CDR2 sequences are SGHRS and YFSETQ. The CDR3 nucleotides read TGCGCCAGCAGCAGGAGTAGGGCAGACGAGCAGTACTTC. It translates to CASSRSRADEQYF.

The rearrangement joins TRBV15 to TRBJ1-2, with D unresolved. Germline-derived CDR1 and CDR2 are LNHNV and YYDKDF (reference sequence). The CDR3 runs to 16 residues. Trimming removed 4 bases from V and 4 bases from J, with 19 bases in between. CDR3: CATSISAVAAAYGYTF. CDR3 coding DNA: TGTGCCACCAGCATTAGTGCTGTGGCGGCAGCCTATGGCTACACCTTC.